This record looks at one T cell receptor beta chain sequence and its context. The data derive from a study of cytomegalovirus exposure and HLA in healthy donors. Germline values: CDR1 MNHNS, CDR2 SASEGT. CDR3 size: 16 residues. The V end lost 0 bases, the J end lost 7 bases, and 16 bases lay between the germline ends. Researchers ran the PCR with 60 Vbeta and 13 Jbeta primers. Only in-frame clones appear in the TCRdb table, and some are missing; sequencing was by immunoSEQ multiplex PCR. The table gives 200,000 to 250,000 clones; the top ten clones make up over 0.75% of it. The specimen was PBMCs. This chain links TRBV6-1 with TRBJ2-1, with D possibly matching TRBD2 (7 bases). The source is a woman aged 25 to 45 in good health and CMV-seropositive. The CDR3, as DNA: TGTGCCAGCAGTGAAGCAGGAGGGGGGGCGTGGAATGAGCAGTTCTTC. Encoded protein: CASSEAGGGAWNEQFF.